A selection of T cell receptor beta chains follows, all from one sample in a study of cytomegalovirus exposure and HLA in healthy donors. Only in-frame clones appear in the TCRdb table, and some are missing; sequencing was by immunoSEQ multiplex PCR. The data hold 150,000 to 200,000 clones, with 65% to 85% observed a single time. The specimen was PBMCs. Receptors originate from a girl between 5 and 17 years old in good health and CMV-seropositive. The CDR3 runs from the conserved cysteine through the conserved F or W. Each record gives: clone size, V gene, J gene, D gene, CDR3 DNA, CDR3 protein. The D gene is left open where the match is weak. Clone size is shown for a subset of rows, as once, few, many or a class of expanded clone.

-	TRBV6-5	TRBJ2-7	TRBD1	TGTGCCAGCAGTTACGACAGGGGGCCCTACGAGCAGTACTTC	CASSYDRGPYEQYF
-	TRBV13	TRBJ2-7	TRBD2	TGTGCCAGCAGCCCGGGCGAGGCACAATTCCGGGACTACCCTTACGAGCAGTACTTC	CASSPGEAQFRDYPYEQYF
-	TRBV21-1	TRBJ2-1	-	TGTGCCAGCAGCAAGGCTGGGACTAGCAGCAGCTACAATGAGCAGTTCTTC	CASSKAGTSSSYNEQFF
-	TRBV29-1	TRBJ2-4	TRBD2	TGCAGCGTTGAAGATCTGGGGGCGGCCAGCGGGAGGGCCAAACTAAGCGTGAACATTCAGTACTTC	CSVEDLGAASGRAKLSVNIQYF
-	TRBV6-1	TRBJ1-1	-	TGTGCCAGCGGGTCAGGGCGTTCCCTCACTGAAGCTTTCTTT	CASGSGRSLTEAFF
-	TRBV7-8	TRBJ2-1	-	TGTGCCAGCAGCCCCAGGGAAGCCTACAATGAGCAGTTCTTC	CASSPREAYNEQFF
-	TRBV7-9	TRBJ2-7	TRBD1	TGTGCCAGCAGCTTAGCCGCAGGACAGGGGATCAACGAGCAGTACTTC	CASSLAAGQGINEQYF
few	TRBV9	TRBJ2-3	-	TGTGCCAGCAGCGTACAAGGGGGAGTCACAGATACGCAGTATTTT	CASSVQGGVTDTQYF
-	TRBV28	TRBJ2-5	TRBD2	TGTGCCAGCACTTGGGGACTAGCGGGGCAAGAGACCCAGTACTTC	CASTWGLAGQETQYF
-	TRBV30	TRBJ2-5	-	TGTGCCTGGAGTGTGGGGCGGGAGACCCAGTACTTC	CAWSVGRETQYF
-	TRBV30	TRBJ2-6	TRBD2	TGTGCCTGGAGCGAGATAGGACTAGCGGGAGTTGAGGCCAACGTCCTGACTTTC	CAWSEIGLAGVEANVLTF
-	TRBV18	TRBJ2-1	TRBD2	TGTGCCAGCTCACGGACTAGCGGGAGTCGAAATGAGCAGTTCTTC	CASSRTSGSRNEQFF
-	TRBV5-8	TRBJ1-4	-	TGTGCCAGTGAGAGGAATACTAATGAAAAACTGTTTTTT	CASERNTNEKLFF
-	TRBV7-9	TRBJ1-1	-	TGTGCCAGCAGCTTAATACAGGGCGCTGAAGCTTTCTTT	CASSLIQGAEAFF
-	TRBV9	TRBJ2-3	-	TGTGCCAGCAGCGGGGGAGGTCGGCCAGATACGCAGTATTTT	CASSGGGRPDTQYF
-	TRBV2	TRBJ1-5	-	TGTGCCAGCAGGAGGCGGGGCAGGGATCAGCCCCAGCATTTT	CASRRRGRDQPQHF
-	TRBV18	TRBJ1-2	-	TGTGCCAGCTCTCCTGCCCCACAGGGTACGCCCCAATACTATGGCTACACCTTC	CASSPAPQGTPQYYGYTF
-	TRBV15	TRBJ2-2	-	TGTGCCACCAGCAGAAAGGGGGGGACCGGGGAGCTGTTTTTT	CATSRKGGTGELFF
-	TRBV29-1	TRBJ1-2	-	TGCAGCGGGCGTGGAGAATCTAGCTACACCTTC	CSGRGESSYTF
-	TRBV27	TRBJ2-1	-	TGTGCCAGCAGTTTTGGCTCCCTCTACAATGAGCAGTTCTTC	CASSFGSLYNEQFF
-	TRBV5-8	TRBJ1-1	-	TGTGCCAGCAGCTTGGGGACACAGGGAAGTTGGACTGAAGCTTTCTTT	CASSLGTQGSWTEAFF
few	TRBV19	TRBJ2-7	-	TGTGCCAGTAGTTTAGTCTTGAGCTCCTACGAGCAGTACTTC	CASSLVLSSYEQYF
-	TRBV10-3	TRBJ2-1	TRBD2	TGTGCCATCAGTGAAAGTCGGAGCGGGAGTCCAAATGAGCAGTTCTTC	CAISESRSGSPNEQFF
-	TRBV27	TRBJ2-1	TRBD1	TGTGCCAGCAGTTCCCGGGACAGGTCCTATGAGCAGTTCTTC	CASSSRDRSYEQFF
-	TRBV4-1	TRBJ2-3	-	TGCGCCAGCAGCCAAGATACCGACAGTGTAGGCACGCAGTATTTT	CASSQDTDSVGTQYF
-	TRBV5-1	TRBJ2-1	TRBD2	TGCGCCAGCAGCTTGTCTGATAGCGGGAGGGCCAGGACCAATGAGCAGTTCTTC	CASSLSDSGRARTNEQFF
once	TRBV2	TRBJ1-1	-	TGTGCCAGCAGTGTCCAGGGGCCGGGGAACACTGAAGCTTTCTTT	CASSVQGPGNTEAFF
-	TRBV7-2	TRBJ2-7	-	TGTGCCAGCAGCCGTTGGGGGCAGGTAGACTACGAGCAGTACTTC	CASSRWGQVDYEQYF
-	TRBV7-9	TRBJ2-7	TRBD2	TGTGCCAGCAGCTCAAAACTAGCGGCACCGTACGAGCAGTACTTC	CASSSKLAAPYEQYF
-	TRBV29-1	TRBJ2-1	-	TGCAGCGCTAATCGAAGGAGCTACAATGAGCAGTTCTTC	CSANRRSYNEQFF